Below, one T cell receptor (beta chain) is given with its context. This sample was included in a study of blood T cell repertoires in COVID-19. Background on the study: Sites across the United States, Italy and Spain contributed samples from acute and convalescent COVID-19. The analysed material was cDNA or gDNA that came from T cells, B-cell-depleted T cells, or PBMCs.

In the study's own analysis: For nucleated cells, counts were estimated from reference gene primer amplification. Method: immunoSEQ multiplex PCR; TCRdb's copy keeps in-frame clones and lacks some. That table supplies the V and J calls and clone size; D and trimming were determined from the DNA. The repertoire includes about 71,000 clones, over 75% of them detected once, and about 5.1% sits in the top ten. The CDR3 has 16 amino acids. Trimming cost V 4 bases and J 4 bases, with 20 bases left between them. Germline-derived CDR1 and CDR2 are SGHAT and FQNNGV. What was sequenced was peripheral blood. The TCR was taken from a woman aged 18-35 years with acute or convalescent COVID-19. This chain links TRBV11-2 with TRBJ2-7; D perhaps matches TRBD2 (6 bases). CDR3 residues: CASSSTSLTRYYEQYF. The CDR3 bases are TGTGCCAGCAGCTCCACCTCTCTGACTAGATATTACGAGCAGTACTTC.